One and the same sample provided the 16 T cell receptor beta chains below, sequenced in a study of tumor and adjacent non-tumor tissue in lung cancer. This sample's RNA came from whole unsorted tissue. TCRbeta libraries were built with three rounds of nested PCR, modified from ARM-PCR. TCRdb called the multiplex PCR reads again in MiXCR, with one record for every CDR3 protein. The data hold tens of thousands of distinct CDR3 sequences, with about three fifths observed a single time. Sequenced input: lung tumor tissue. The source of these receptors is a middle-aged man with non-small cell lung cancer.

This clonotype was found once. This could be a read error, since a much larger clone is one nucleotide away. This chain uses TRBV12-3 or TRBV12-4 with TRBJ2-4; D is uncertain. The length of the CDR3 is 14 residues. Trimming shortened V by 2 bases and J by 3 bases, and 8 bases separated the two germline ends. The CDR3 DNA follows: TGTGCCAGCAGTTTACTTGGAGTCAAAAACATTCAGTACTTC. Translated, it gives CASSLLGVKNIQYF.

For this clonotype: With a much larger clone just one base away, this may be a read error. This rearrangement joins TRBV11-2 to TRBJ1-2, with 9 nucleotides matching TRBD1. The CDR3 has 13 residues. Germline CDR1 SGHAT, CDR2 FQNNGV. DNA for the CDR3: TGTGCCAGCAGTCCGGACAGGGGAGAGGGCTACAGCTTC. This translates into CASSPDRGEGYSF.

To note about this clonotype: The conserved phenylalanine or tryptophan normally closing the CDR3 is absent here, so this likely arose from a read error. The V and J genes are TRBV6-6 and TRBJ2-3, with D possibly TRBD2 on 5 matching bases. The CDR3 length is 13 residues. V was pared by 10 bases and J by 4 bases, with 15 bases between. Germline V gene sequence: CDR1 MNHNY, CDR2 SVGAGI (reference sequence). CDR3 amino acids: CAISDYVADTQYI. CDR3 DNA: TGTGCCATCAGCGACTATGTCGCAGATACGCAGTATATT.

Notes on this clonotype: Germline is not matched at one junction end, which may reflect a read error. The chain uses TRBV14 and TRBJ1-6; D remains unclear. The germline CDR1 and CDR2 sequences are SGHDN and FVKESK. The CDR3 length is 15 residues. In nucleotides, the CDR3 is TGTACCAGCAACCCGGGAACAGTCTATAATTCACCCCTCCACTTT. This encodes CTSNPGTVYNSPLHF.

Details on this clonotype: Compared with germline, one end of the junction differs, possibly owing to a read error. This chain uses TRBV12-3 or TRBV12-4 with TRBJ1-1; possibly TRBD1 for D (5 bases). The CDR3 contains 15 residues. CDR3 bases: TGTGCCAGCACCCCGATGTGGGGCCTCAAAGCTGAAGCTCTCTTT. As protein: CASTPMWGLKAEALF.

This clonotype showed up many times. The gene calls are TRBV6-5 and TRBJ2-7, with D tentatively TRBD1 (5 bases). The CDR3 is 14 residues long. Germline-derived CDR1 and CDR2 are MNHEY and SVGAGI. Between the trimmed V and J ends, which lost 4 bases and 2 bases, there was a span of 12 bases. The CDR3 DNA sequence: TGTGCCAGCAGTTCCCAGGGAAACACCTACGAGCAGTACTTC. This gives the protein CASSSQGNTYEQYF.

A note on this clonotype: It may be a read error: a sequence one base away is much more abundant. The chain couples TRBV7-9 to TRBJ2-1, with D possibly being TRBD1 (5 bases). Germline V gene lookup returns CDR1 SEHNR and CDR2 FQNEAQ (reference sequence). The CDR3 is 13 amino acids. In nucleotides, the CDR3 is TGTACCAGCAGCTGGGGCCGGTACAATGAGCAGTTCTTC. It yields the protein CTSSWGRYNEQFF. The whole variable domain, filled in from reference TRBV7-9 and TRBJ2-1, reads DTGVSQNPRHKITKRGQNVTFRCDPISEHNRLYWYRQTLGQGPEFLTYFQNEAQLEKSRLLSDRFSAERPKGSFSTLEIQRTEQGDSAMYLCTSSWGRYNEQFFGPGTRLTVL.

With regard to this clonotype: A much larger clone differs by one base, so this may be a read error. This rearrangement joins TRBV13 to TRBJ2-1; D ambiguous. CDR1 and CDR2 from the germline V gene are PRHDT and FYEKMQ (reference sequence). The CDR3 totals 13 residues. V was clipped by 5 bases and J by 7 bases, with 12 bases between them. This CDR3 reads CASSPRAENEQFF. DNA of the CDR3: TGTGCCAGCAGCCCCCGGGCGGAGAATGAGCAGTTCTTC.

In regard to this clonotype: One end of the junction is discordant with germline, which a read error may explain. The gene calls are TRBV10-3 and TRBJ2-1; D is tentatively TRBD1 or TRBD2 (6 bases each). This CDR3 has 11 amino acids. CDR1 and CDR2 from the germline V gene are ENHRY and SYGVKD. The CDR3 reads CAIGEGGSLFF. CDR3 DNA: TGTGCCATCGGTGAGGGGGGCAGCCTGTTCTTC.

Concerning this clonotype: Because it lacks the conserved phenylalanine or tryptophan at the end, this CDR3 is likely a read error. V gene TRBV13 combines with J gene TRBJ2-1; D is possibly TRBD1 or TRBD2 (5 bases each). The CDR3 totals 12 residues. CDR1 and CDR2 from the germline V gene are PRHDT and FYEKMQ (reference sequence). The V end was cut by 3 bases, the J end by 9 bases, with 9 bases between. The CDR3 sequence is CASSFEGSEQFI. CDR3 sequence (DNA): TGTGCCAGCAGCTTCGAGGGGAGTGAGCAGTTCATC.

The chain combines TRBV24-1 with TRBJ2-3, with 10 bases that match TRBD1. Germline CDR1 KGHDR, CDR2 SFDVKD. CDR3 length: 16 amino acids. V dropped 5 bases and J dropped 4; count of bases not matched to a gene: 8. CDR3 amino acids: CATSAPLTGGADTQYF. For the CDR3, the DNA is TGTGCCACCAGTGCCCCGTTGACAGGGGGCGCAGATACGCAGTATTTT.

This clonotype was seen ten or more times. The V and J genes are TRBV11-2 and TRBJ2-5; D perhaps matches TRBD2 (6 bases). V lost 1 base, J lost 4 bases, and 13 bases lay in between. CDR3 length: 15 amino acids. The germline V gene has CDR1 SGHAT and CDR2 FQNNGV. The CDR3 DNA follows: TGTGCCAGCAGCTTAGGAGGGCGGGACTTAGAGACCCAGTACTTC. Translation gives CASSLGGRDLETQYF.

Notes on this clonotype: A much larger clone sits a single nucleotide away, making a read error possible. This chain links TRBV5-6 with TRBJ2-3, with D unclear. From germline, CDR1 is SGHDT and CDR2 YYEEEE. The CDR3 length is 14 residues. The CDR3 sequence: CASGKFREADMQYF. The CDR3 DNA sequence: TGTGCCAGCGGCAAGTTTCGTGAGGCAGATATGCAGTATTTT.

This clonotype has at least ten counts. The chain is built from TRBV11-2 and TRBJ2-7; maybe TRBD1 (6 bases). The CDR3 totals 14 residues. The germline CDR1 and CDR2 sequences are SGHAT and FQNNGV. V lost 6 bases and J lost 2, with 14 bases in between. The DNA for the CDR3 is TGTGCCAGCAGTTTAACCGGGACAACCTACGAGCAGTACTTC. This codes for CASSLTGTTYEQYF.

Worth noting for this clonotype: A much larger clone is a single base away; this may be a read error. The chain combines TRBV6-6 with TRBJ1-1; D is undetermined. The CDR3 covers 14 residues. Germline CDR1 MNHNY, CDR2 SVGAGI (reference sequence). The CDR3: CASTPDSKNTVAFF. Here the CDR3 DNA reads TGTGCCAGCACCCCGGACTCCAAGAACACTGTAGCTTTCTTT.

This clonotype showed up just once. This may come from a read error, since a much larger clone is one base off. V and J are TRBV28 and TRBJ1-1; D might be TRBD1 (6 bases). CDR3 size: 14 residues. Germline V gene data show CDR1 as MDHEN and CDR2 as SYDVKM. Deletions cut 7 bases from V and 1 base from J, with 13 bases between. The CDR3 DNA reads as TGTGCCAGCAACCGCGGGACATCGAACACTGAAGCTTTCTTT. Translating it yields CASNRGTSNTEAFF.